This paragraph reports one T cell receptor (beta chain). The CDR3 consists of 15 residues. From germline, CDR1 is SGHNT and CDR2 YYREEE (reference sequence). Trimming pared 2 bases from V and 0 bases from J, leaving 9 bases between. This sample was included in a study of blood T cell repertoires in COVID-19. Per the original methods: Amplification from reference gene primers served as the basis for estimated nucleated cell counts. The table came from immunoSEQ multiplex PCR; TCRdb's copy has only in-frame clones and leaves some out. D and trimming were read from the DNA, whereas the V and J calls and clone size are those reported in that table. Altogether tens of thousands of clones are present, nearly 90% being singletons, with the ten largest covering 4% to 6.5%.

This receptor was taken from a man aged 45-65 years with acute or convalescent COVID-19. V is TRBV5-4 and J is TRBJ1-3, with D hard to call. Source material: peripheral blood. DNA for the CDR3: TGTGCCAGCAGCTTACCGGGGAACTCTGGAAACACCATATATTTT. Protein product: CASSLPGNSGNTIYF. The complete variable domain, with remaining parts taken from reference TRBV5-4 and TRBJ1-3, reads ETGVTQSPTHLIKTRGQQVTLRCSSQSGHNTVSWYQQALGQGPQFIFQYYREEENGRGNFPPRFSGLQFPNYSSELNVNALELDDSALYLCASSLPGNSGNTIYFGEGSWLTVV.